Detailed here is one T cell receptor beta chain. This entry is derived from a study of blood T cell repertoires in COVID-19. Study-wide context: Some COVID-19 samples were acute and others convalescent; all came from the United States, Italy and Spain. Sources were T cells, B-cell-depleted T cells, or PBMCs; the material itself was cDNA or gDNA.

Authors' data handling: For nucleated cells, counts were estimated from reference gene primer amplification. Measured with immunoSEQ multiplex PCR; TCRdb has only the in-frame clones, and not every one. V and J calls and clone size are copied from that table; D and trimming were computed from the DNA. Of approximately 280,000 clones in the sample, 75% to 85% were seen once. V was cut by 4 bases and J by 5 bases, with 9 bases left in between. CDR1 and CDR2 (germline): SGHTA, FQGNSA. This CDR3 comprises 13 residues. The sequencing input was peripheral blood. The rearrangement links TRBV7-2 to TRBJ1-5; a possible D gene is TRBD1 (5 bases). The receptor comes from a man aged 45 to 65 with active or convalescent COVID-19. The CDR3 loop reads CASSSDRYQPQHF. The CDR3 DNA reads as TGTGCCAGCAGCTCTGACAGATATCAGCCCCAGCATTTT.